This T cell receptor beta chain is from a study of graft-versus-host responses after intestinal transplantation. The method was immunoSEQ multiplex PCR; TCRdb's version includes in-frame clones alone and lacks a portion of them. The sample shows approximately 23,000 clones, roughly 44% of them seen only once. This CDR3 comprises 16 residues. Germline loops: CDR1 MNHEY, CDR2 SVGAGI. V lost 2 bases, J lost 4 bases, and 9 bases stayed unmatched. Study-level points and caveats: GvH clones detected in recipient marrow included some appearing first in ileum or blood.

The culture paired around 200,000 irradiated violet-dye-labeled stimulators with around 200,000 CFSE-labeled responders. The chain has TRBV6-5 and TRBJ1-2; TRBD1 agrees at 8 bases. The material sequenced was alloreactive CD8+ T cells from a mixed lymphocyte reaction culture, taken before transplantation. Subset indicated: CFSE-low proliferating T cells sorted from roughly 6-day pre-transplant mixed lymphocyte reaction (GvH or HvG direction). The clonotype was recovered from a human patient who was an organ donor for intestinal transplantation. The CDR3 sequence: CASSYNTGTGGYGYTF. In DNA, the CDR3 is TGTGCCAGCAGTTACAACACGGGTACAGGGGGCTATGGCTACACCTTC.